Below, one T cell receptor beta chain is given with its context. The data are from a study of T cell responses to AZD1222 COVID-19 vaccine. Produced via immunoSEQ multiplex PCR; TCRdb's table is partial and in-frame only. This table holds approximately 110,000 clones, around 90% found once. The CDR3 has 18 amino acids. Trimming cost V 4 bases and J 4 bases, with 26 bases left between them. CDR1 SGHRS and CDR2 YFSETQ come from the germline V gene. The starting material was peripheral blood, obtained on day 0 of AZD1222 vaccination. The V call is TRBV5-1, the J call TRBJ1-2; D might be TRBD1 (6 bases). The TCR originated in an adult in good health. The CDR3 DNA follows: TGCGCCAGCAGCCCCAGGTCGGCAGGGGCCATACTAACCTATGGCTACACCTTC. Protein: CASSPRSAGAILTYGYTF.